This passage covers 9 T cell receptor beta chains from one sample sequenced in a study of blood T cell repertoires in COVID-19 (dated by TCRdb to between 2020 and 2021). Libraries were built with the immunoSEQ multiplex PCR assay. TCRdb stores this immuneACCESS table with in-frame sequences only. Part of the clones is absent; in the studies checked, under half of the shortfall reflects unresolved V genes, and no reason is known for the rest. The sample has over 65,000 clones on record, roughly 90% of them singletons. Together, the top ten hold 6.9% of the sample. Sequenced: peripheral blood. The receptors here all came from a human donor in a cohort sampled during active COVID-19.

The chain uses TRBV11-2 and TRBJ2-7; 7 bases fit TRBD2. Germline assignment: CDR1 SGHAT and CDR2 FQNNGV. Losses at the gene ends were 5 bases for V and 4 bases for J; bases not matched to a gene: 14. The CDR3 length is 16 residues. CDR3 coding DNA: TGTGCCAGCAGCCGTGGGACTAACCCCTCGTCGTACGAGCAGTACTTC. Protein sequence: CASSRGTNPSSYEQYF.

The chain couples TRBV27 to TRBJ1-2, with 11 positions matching TRBD1. V lost 3 bases to trimming and J lost 3 bases; unmatched junction nucleotides: 3. The CDR3 is 15 residues long. Germline V gene sequence: CDR1 MNHEY, CDR2 SMNVEV (reference sequence). The CDR3 DNA reads TGTGCCAGCAGTTTCCGGACAGGGGGCGACTATGGCTACACCTTC. This gives the protein CASSFRTGGDYGYTF.

This sequence joins TRBV6-6 and TRBJ2-7; TRBD1 might be the D (6 bases). Germline V CDR1 and CDR2: MNHNY, SVGAGI (reference sequence). V lost 7 bases and J lost 0, with 13 bases in between. The CDR3 has 14 residues. The CDR3 spells CASTLTGISYEQYF. CDR3 nucleotide sequence: TGTGCCAGCACCCTGACAGGAATCTCCTACGAGCAGTACTTC.

The V call is TRBV4-1, the J call TRBJ1-2, with 7 bases fitting TRBD1. This CDR3 is 15 amino acids long. Germline V lookup: CDR1 MGHRA, CDR2 YSYEKL. Trimming took 1 base from V and 4 from J; bases not matched to a gene: 6. The CDR3 nucleotides are TGCGCCAGCAGCCAAGCTGAGGGGGCTCCCTATGGCTACACCTTC. Residues: CASSQAEGAPYGYTF.

V gene TRBV18 combines with J gene TRBJ2-6, with D unresolved. Trimming took 5 bases from V and 0 from J, leaving 5 bases between them. The CDR3 has 14 amino acids. The germline gives CDR1 KGHSH, CDR2 LQKENI. In DNA form, the CDR3 reads TGTGCCAGCTCAGCGTCCTCTGGGGCCAACGTCCTGACTTTC. Encoded protein: CASSASSGANVLTF.

V gene TRBV27 combines with J gene TRBJ1-1; weak D call: TRBD1 (6 bases). Germline CDR1 and CDR2: MNHEY and SMNVEV (reference sequence). The CDR3 runs to 15 residues. The V end was cut by 5 bases, the J end by 5 bases, with 18 bases between. The chain's CDR3 is CASSIGQHGTTEAFF. CDR3 nucleotide sequence: TGTGCCAGCAGTATTGGACAGCACGGGACAACTGAAGCTTTCTTT.

V is TRBV4-3 and J is TRBJ1-4; D is uncertain. The V end lost 0 bases, the J end lost 0 bases, and 5 bases lay between the germline ends. The CDR3 is 15 residues long. In germline, CDR1 is LGHNA, CDR2 YSLEER. Written as DNA, the CDR3 is TGCGCCAGCAGCCAAGACACTGCAACTAATGAAAAACTGTTTTTT. Residues: CASSQDTATNEKLFF.

The chain combines TRBV10-3 with TRBJ2-2; 8 bases match TRBD1. Looked up from germline, CDR1 is ENHRY and CDR2 is SYGVKD. This CDR3 spans 12 amino acids. The CDR3 DNA is TGTGCTCTTGACAGGGGCACCGGGGAGCTGTTTTTT. Its translation: CALDRGTGELFF.

The chain employs TRBV7-6 and TRBJ2-2; TRBD1 aligns across 8 bases. V shed 5 bases and J 3 bases; nucleotides not matched to a gene: 26. The V gene's germline CDR1 is SGHVS and CDR2 FNYEAQ. The CDR3 has 22 amino acids. CDR3 nucleotides: TGTGCCAGCAGCCCCCCCACCGTTTACTCCTTGGGACAGGTCCTCTACACCGGGGAGCTGTTTTTT. Protein: CASSPPTVYSLGQVLYTGELFF.